This TCR beta chain was captured by sequencing in a study of blood T cell repertoires in COVID-19. Study-level information: The samples span acute and convalescent COVID-19 from the United States, Italy and Spain. The cDNA or gDNA used as material had been derived from T cells, B-cell-depleted T cells, or PBMCs.

The ends were cut back, 1 base at V and 4 bases at J, with 9 bases in the middle. Germline CDR1 SGHRS, CDR2 YFSETQ. The CDR3 contains 14 residues. Repertoires were generated with immunoSEQ multiplex PCR, while TCRdb's copy carries only in-frame clones and drops some. The sample contains about 270,000 clones, roughly 85% of which appear only once. The clonotype comes from a woman between 45 and 60 years old with acute COVID-19. The specimen sequenced was PBMCs or T cells enriched from blood (not recorded which). This chain links TRBV5-1 with TRBJ1-3; D is undetermined. The CDR3 DNA reads TGCGCCAGCAGCTTGTCCGGGGTCGGAAACACCATATATTTT. The encoded protein is CASSLSGVGNTIYF.